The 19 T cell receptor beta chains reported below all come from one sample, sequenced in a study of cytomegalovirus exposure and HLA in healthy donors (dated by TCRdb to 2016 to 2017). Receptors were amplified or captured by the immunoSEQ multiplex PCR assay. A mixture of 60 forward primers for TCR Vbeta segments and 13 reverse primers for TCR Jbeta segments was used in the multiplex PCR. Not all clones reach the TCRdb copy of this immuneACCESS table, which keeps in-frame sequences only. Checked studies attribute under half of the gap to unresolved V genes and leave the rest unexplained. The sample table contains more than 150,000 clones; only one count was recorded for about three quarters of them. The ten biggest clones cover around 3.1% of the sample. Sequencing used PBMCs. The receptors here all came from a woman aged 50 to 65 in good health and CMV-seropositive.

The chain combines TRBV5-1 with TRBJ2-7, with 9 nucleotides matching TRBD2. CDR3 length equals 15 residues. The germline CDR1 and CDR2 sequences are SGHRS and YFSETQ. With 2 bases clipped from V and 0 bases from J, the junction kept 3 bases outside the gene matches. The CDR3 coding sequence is TGCGCCAGCAGCTTAGCTAGCGGGGTCTCCTACGAGCAGTACTTC. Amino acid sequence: CASSLASGVSYEQYF.

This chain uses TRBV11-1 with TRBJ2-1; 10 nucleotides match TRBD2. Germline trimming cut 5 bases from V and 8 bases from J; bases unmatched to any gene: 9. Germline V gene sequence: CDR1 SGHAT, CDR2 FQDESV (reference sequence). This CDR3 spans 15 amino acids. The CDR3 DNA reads TGTGCCAGCAGCCCTATAGCGGGGGGCAGGGATGAGCAGTTCTTC. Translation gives CASSPIAGGRDEQFF.

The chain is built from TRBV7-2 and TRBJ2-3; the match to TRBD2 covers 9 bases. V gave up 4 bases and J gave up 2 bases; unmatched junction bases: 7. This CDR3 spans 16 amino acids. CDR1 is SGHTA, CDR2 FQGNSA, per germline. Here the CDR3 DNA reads TGTGCCAGCAGCTGGGGGGTAGCGGGAGTCACAGATACGCAGTATTTT. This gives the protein CASSWGVAGVTDTQYF.

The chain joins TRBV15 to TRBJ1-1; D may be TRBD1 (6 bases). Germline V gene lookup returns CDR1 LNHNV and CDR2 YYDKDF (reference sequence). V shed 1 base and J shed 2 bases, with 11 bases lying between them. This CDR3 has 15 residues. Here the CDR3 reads CATSRAGGLNTEAFF. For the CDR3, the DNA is TGTGCCACCAGCAGAGCGGGGGGCCTAAACACTGAAGCTTTCTTT.

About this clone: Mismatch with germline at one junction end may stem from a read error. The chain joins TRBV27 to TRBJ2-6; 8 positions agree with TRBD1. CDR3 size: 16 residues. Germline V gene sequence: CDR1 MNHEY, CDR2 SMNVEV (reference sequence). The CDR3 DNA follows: TGTGCCAGCACCCCCCAGGGGGCCTCTGGGGCCAACGGCCTGACTTTC. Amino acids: CASTPQGASGANGLTF.

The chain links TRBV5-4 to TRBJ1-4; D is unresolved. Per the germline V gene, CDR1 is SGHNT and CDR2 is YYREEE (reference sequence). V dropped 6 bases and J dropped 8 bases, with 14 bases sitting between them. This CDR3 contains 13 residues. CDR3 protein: CASTVRGGEKLFF. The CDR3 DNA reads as TGTGCCAGCACTGTCCGGGGTGGCGAAAAACTGTTTTTT.

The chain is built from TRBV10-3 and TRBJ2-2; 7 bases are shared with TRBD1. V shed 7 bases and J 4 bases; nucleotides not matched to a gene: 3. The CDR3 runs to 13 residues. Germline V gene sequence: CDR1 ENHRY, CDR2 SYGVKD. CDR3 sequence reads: CAITQGSTGELFF. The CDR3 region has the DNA TGTGCCATCACACAGGGGAGCACCGGGGAGCTGTTTTTT.

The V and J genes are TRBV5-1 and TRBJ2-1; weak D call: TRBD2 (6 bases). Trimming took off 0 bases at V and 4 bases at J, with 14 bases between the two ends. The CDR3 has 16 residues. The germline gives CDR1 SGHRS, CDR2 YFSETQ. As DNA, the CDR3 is TGCGCCAGCAGCTTGGGCGGCGGGGAGGATTACAATGAGCAGTTCTTC. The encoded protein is CASSLGGGEDYNEQFF.

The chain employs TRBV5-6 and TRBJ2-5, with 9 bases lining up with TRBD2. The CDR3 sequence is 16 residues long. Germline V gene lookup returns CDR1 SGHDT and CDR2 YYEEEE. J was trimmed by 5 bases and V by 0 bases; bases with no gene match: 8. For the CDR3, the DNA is TGTGCCAGCAGCTTGGGCGTCCGTACTAGCGGGGAGACCCAGTACTTC. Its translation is CASSLGVRTSGETQYF.

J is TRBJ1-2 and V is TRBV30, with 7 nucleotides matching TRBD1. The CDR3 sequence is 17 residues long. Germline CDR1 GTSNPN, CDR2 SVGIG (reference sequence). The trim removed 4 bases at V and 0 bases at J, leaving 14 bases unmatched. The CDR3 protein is CAWTPPTRQGANYGYTF. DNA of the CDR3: TGTGCCTGGACCCCACCCACCAGACAGGGTGCTAACTATGGCTACACCTTC.

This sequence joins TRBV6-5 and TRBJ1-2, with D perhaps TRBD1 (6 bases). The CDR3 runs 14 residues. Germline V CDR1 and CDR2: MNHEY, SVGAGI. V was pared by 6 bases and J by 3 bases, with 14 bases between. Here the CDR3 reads CASSPRTVHYGYTF. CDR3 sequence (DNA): TGTGCCAGCAGCCCAAGGACAGTACACTATGGCTACACCTTC.

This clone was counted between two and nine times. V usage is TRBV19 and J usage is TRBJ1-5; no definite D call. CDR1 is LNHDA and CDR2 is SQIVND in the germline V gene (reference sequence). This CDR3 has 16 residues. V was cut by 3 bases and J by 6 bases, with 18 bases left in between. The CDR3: CASSIQGSGEGQPQHF. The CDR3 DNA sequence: TGTGCCAGTAGTATTCAAGGGTCCGGAGAGGGTCAGCCCCAGCATTTT.

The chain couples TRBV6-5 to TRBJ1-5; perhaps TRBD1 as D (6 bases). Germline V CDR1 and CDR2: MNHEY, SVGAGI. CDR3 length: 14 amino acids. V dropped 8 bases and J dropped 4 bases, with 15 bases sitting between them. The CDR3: CASGAEQGNQPQHF. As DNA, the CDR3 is TGTGCCAGCGGAGCGGAACAGGGTAATCAGCCCCAGCATTTT.

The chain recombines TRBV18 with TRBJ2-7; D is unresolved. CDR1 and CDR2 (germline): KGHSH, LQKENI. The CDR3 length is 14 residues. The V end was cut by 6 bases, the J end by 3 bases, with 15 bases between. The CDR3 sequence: CASSTSLTDYEQYF. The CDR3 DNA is TGTGCCAGCTCGACCTCCCTTACAGACTACGAGCAGTACTTC.

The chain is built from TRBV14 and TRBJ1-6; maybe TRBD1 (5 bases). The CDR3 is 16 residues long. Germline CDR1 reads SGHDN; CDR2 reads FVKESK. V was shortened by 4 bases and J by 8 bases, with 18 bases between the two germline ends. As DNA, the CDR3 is TGTGCCAGCAGCCCCACGTTGGTCAGGGAGGATTCACCCCTCCACTTT. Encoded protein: CASSPTLVREDSPLHF.

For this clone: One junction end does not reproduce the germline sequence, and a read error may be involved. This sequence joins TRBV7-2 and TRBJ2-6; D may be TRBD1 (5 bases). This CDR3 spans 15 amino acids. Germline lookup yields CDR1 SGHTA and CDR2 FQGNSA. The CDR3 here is CASSRGASGANVPTF. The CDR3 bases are TGTGCCAGCAGCCGCGGAGCCTCTGGGGCCAACGTCCCGACTTTC.

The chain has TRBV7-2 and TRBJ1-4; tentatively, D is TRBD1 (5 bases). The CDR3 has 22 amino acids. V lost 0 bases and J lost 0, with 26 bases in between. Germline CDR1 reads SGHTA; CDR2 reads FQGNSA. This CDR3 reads CASSLAFSGQLQIPATNEKLFF. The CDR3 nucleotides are TGTGCCAGCAGCTTAGCTTTTAGTGGACAACTCCAAATCCCCGCAACTAATGAAAAACTGTTTTTT. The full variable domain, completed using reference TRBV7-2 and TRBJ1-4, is GAGVSQSPSNKVTEKGKDVELRCDPISGHTALYWYRQSLGQGLEFLIYFQGNSAPDKSGLPSDRFSAERTGGSVSTLTIQRTQQEDSAVYLCASSLAFSGQLQIPATNEKLFFGSGTQLSVL.

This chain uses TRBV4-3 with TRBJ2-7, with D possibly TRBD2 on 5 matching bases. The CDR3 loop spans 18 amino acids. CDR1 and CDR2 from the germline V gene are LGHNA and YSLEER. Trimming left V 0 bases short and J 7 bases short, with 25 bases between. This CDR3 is CASSQDDRSVVGIGEQYF. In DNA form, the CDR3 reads TGCGCCAGCAGCCAAGATGACCGAAGCGTAGTCGGGATTGGAGAGCAGTACTTC.

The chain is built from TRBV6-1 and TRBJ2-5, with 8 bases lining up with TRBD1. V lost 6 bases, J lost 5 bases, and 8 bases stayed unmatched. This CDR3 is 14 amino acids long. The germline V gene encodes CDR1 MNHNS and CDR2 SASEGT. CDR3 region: CASRYPRGLETQYF. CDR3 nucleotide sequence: TGTGCCAGCAGATACCCCAGGGGGCTGGAGACCCAGTACTTC.